These 23 T cell receptor beta chains were all obtained from the same sample, sequenced in a study of blood T cells in healthy people across ages. A second PCR, run for roughly 7 to 12 cycles, used a sample-barcoded 5' primer plus a J-beta primer mix. Each CDR3 protein gets one entry after TCRdb re-called the 5' RACE reads with MiXCR. The sample lists about 800,000 distinct CDR3 sequences, roughly 60% seen once, with about 20% in the top ten. The sequencing sample was made of blood. The origin of the receptors is a man aged 25 to 40 in good health.

A note on this clonotype: An end of the junction differs from the germline gene, which may be a read error. The V and J genes are TRBV7-9 and TRBJ2-1; TRBD1 might be the D (6 bases). The CDR3 spans 14 residues. Germline lookup yields CDR1 SEHNR and CDR2 FQNEAQ (reference sequence). The CDR3 spells CASNLVTGSNEQFF. Here the CDR3 DNA reads TGTGCCAGCAACTTAGTAACAGGGAGCAATGAGCAGTTCTTC.

The J gene is TRBJ2-2, the V gene TRBV4-1, with 7 nucleotides matching TRBD2. Germline CDR1 is MGHRA and CDR2 is YSYEKL. The V and J ends lost 1 base and 2 bases, in that order; junction bases with no gene match: 4. CDR3 length equals 16 residues. The CDR3 here is CASSQVPSGNTGELFF. CDR3 DNA: TGCGCCAGCAGCCAAGTGCCTAGCGGTAACACCGGGGAGCTGTTTTTT.

In this sample, this clonotype turned up a few times. The chain joins TRBV20-1 to TRBJ1-2; 12 bases map to TRBD1. The trim removed 6 bases at V and 6 bases at J, leaving 5 bases unmatched. CDR1 is DFQATT and CDR2 is SNEGSKA in the germline V gene (reference sequence). The CDR3 is 13 amino acids. The CDR3 spells CSARDRGLHGYTF. The CDR3 bases are TGCAGTGCCAGGGACAGGGGGCTTCATGGCTACACCTTC.

J is TRBJ2-3 and V is TRBV7-2; D possibly matches TRBD1 or TRBD2 (5 bases each). V was pared by 4 bases and J by 7 bases, with 15 bases between. The CDR3 totals 14 residues. Germline V CDR1 and CDR2: SGHTA, FQGNSA. The CDR3 region has the DNA TGTGCCAGCAGCTCTTCTGGGGGTTTAAATACGCAGTATTTT. This sequence encodes CASSSSGGLNTQYF.

V gene TRBV20-1 combines with J gene TRBJ2-5, with 8 bases lining up with TRBD2. The DNA end favors TRBJ2-1, so the J call may be wrong. The length of the CDR3 is 15 residues. Germline CDR1 and CDR2: DFQATT and SNEGSKA (reference sequence). CDR3 nucleotides: TGCAGTGCTTTTATGCGGGGGGAGTACCAAGGGACCCAGTTCTTC. Translated: CSAFMRGEYQGTQFF.

This clonotype turned up a few times. The chain has TRBV5-4 and TRBJ2-1; 9 bases match TRBD2. The junction had 1 base not matched to a gene; V was cut back by 0 bases and J by 0 bases. The CDR3 extends over 16 amino acids. Germline CDR1 and CDR2: SGHNT and YYREEE (reference sequence). CDR3 amino acids: CASSLGLADSYNEQFF. CDR3 coding DNA: TGTGCCAGCAGCTTGGGACTAGCGGACTCCTACAATGAGCAGTTCTTC.

This clonotype has just a few counts. The V call is TRBV6-1, the J call TRBJ2-7, with D tentatively TRBD1 (5 bases). In germline, CDR1 is MNHNS, CDR2 SASEGT. The V gene lost 6 bases and the J gene lost 2 bases, with 11 bases spanning the gap. The CDR3 totals 13 residues. The CDR3 nucleotides read TGTGCCAGCAGATTAGACAGACCCTACGAGCAGTACTTC. Its protein is CASRLDRPYEQYF.

This clonotype was found a few times. The CDR3 reads CSASGGMSAKNIQYF. The CDR3 region has the DNA TGCAGTGCTAGTGGGGGAATGTCGGCCAAAAACATTCAGTACTTC. The genes are TRBV20-1 and TRBJ2-4; D might be TRBD1 or TRBD2, each matching 5 bases. Germline loops: CDR1 DFQATT, CDR2 SNEGSKA (reference sequence). Trimming stripped 3 bases from V and 1 base from J, with 13 bases between. This CDR3 contains 15 residues.

The CDR3 loop reads CAISESEALARGYNEQFF. DNA for the CDR3: TGTGCCATCAGTGAGTCCGAGGCGCTGGCCCGGGGGTACAATGAGCAGTTCTTC. The V call is TRBV10-3, the J call TRBJ2-1, with D perhaps TRBD2 (6 bases). Germline assignment: CDR1 ENHRY and CDR2 SYGVKD. V was clipped by 0 bases and J by 4 bases, with 19 bases between them. CDR3 size: 18 residues.

This clonotype was detected ten times or more. V gene TRBV12-3 or TRBV12-4 combines with J gene TRBJ2-4, with 11 bases lining up with TRBD2. J was trimmed by 0 bases and V by 6 bases; bases with no gene match: 7. This CDR3 contains 17 residues. The CDR3 reads CASRTSGASGAKNIQYF. The CDR3 bases are TGTGCCAGCAGGACTAGCGGGGCTTCAGGAGCCAAAAACATTCAGTACTTC.

The chain carries TRBV20-1 and TRBJ2-7, with 10 positions matching TRBD2. This CDR3 region has 14 residues. Germline CDR1 is DFQATT and CDR2 is SNEGSKA (reference sequence). V shed 6 bases, J shed 5 bases, and the junction held 10 bases outside the gene matches. Here the CDR3 DNA reads TGCAGTGCAAGCAAGCGGGAGGGCCCCCACGAGCAGTACTTC. It is translated as CSASKREGPHEQYF.

The chain joins TRBV4-3 to TRBJ2-4; D remains unclear. Germline values: CDR1 LGHNA, CDR2 YSLEER. There are 17 residues in the CDR3. Trimming pared 0 bases from V and 8 bases from J, leaving 20 bases between. CDR3 nucleotide sequence: TGCGCCAGCAGCCAAGAAAATGGCGGCAGTGGGCATGACATTCAGTACTTC. Amino acid sequence: CASSQENGGSGHDIQYF.

This chain links TRBV15 with TRBJ2-4; D gene uncertain. The last part of the DNA fits TRBJ2-5 better; the J call may be wrong. This CDR3 is built from 14 residues. Germline CDR1 is LNHNV and CDR2 is YYDKDF (reference sequence). The CDR3: CATSRGGSEVTQYF. CDR3 sequence (DNA): TGTGCCACCAGCAGAGGAGGATCGGAAGTGACCCAGTACTTC.

The J gene is TRBJ2-4, the V gene TRBV15, with a possible D match to TRBD1 (5 bases). Matching the DNA end better, TRBJ2-7 makes the J call doubtful. CDR3 length: 16 amino acids. Per the germline V gene, CDR1 is LNHNV and CDR2 is YYDKDF (reference sequence). The CDR3 region has the DNA TGTGCCACCAGCAGAGTAGCAGGGCGCGTTGAGTACGAGCAGTACTTC. Protein product: CATSRVAGRVEYEQYF.

This chain links TRBV29-1 with TRBJ2-5; D remains unclear. This CDR3 is built from 12 residues. V lost 6 bases and J 4 bases, leaving 12 bases between the germline ends. Per germline, CDR1 SQVTM and CDR2 ANQGSEA. CDR3 bases: TGCAGCGTAAGGAGTGTAGGAGAGACCCAGTACTTC. Translated: CSVRSVGETQYF.

The chain uses TRBV4-3 and TRBJ2-1, with D possibly being TRBD1 (5 bases). The J call is doubtful: the DNA matches TRBJ2-7 better. The CDR3 extends over 15 amino acids. Per germline, CDR1 LGHNA and CDR2 YSLEER. CDR3 DNA: TGCGCCAGCAGCCAAGGGCGACAGAGTTACAATGAGCAGTACTTC. The encoded protein is CASSQGRQSYNEQYF.

The table lists this clonotype with a few counts. The chain is built from TRBV6-2 or TRBV6-3 and TRBJ2-5; D call uncertain. The J call is uncertain, as TRBJ2-7 better fits the DNA end. Germline V gene sequence: CDR1 MNHEY, CDR2 SVGEGT. The CDR3 loop spans 16 amino acids. In DNA form, the CDR3 reads TGTGCCAGCAGTCCGGGTCAGGACGATCTTTCTGACGAGCAGTACTTC. Its translation is CASSPGQDDLSDEQYF.

The chain carries TRBV30 and TRBJ1-5; 8 positions match TRBD1. CDR3 length: 14 amino acids. The germline CDR1 and CDR2 sequences are GTSNPN and SVGIG (reference sequence). J lost 13 bases, V lost 4 bases, and 15 bases had no gene match. The CDR3 DNA sequence: TGTGCCTGGATGAATCCAGGGGGCGCGGGGTCTCAGCATTTT. Translating gives CAWMNPGGAGSQHF.

The chain links TRBV28 to TRBJ1-1; D gene ambiguous. Germline CDR1 MDHEN, CDR2 SYDVKM. The CDR3 has 10 amino acids. Trimming shortened V by 10 bases and J by 4 bases, and 7 bases separated the two germline ends. As DNA, the CDR3 is TGTGCCAACTCCCGCACTGAAGCTTTCTTT. It encodes CANSRTEAFF.

The chain carries TRBV5-1 and TRBJ2-4, with 7 bases lining up with TRBD2. The J call may be faulty, since TRBJ2-7 better matches the DNA end. CDR1 and CDR2 (germline): SGHRS, YFSETQ. The CDR3 runs 14 residues. CDR3 protein: CASSPTSRIYEQYF. Written as DNA, the CDR3 is TGCGCCAGCAGTCCGACTAGCAGGATCTACGAGCAGTACTTC.

This sequence joins TRBV5-1 and TRBJ2-7, with 10 bases fitting TRBD2. This CDR3 comprises 15 residues. After removal of 1 base from V and 3 bases from J, the junction contained 4 bases not matched to a gene. Germline values: CDR1 SGHRS, CDR2 YFSETQ. The CDR3 nucleotides are TGCGCCAGCAGCTTGCTAGCGGGAGCCAACTACGAGCAGTACTTC. As protein: CASSLLAGANYEQYF.

This clonotype has a handful of counts. V and J are TRBV5-1 and TRBJ2-1, with D possibly being TRBD2 (6 bases). V was clipped by 5 bases and J by 4 bases, with 13 bases between them. This CDR3 is 14 amino acids long. Germline V CDR1 and CDR2: SGHRS, YFSETQ. In DNA form, the CDR3 reads TGCGCCAGCAGGCGGGACGGGGCTTACAATGAGCAGTTCTTC. The encoded protein is CASRRDGAYNEQFF. Filled out from reference TRBV5-1 and TRBJ2-1, the complete variable domain reads KAGVTQTPRYLIKTRGQQVTLSCSPISGHRSVSWYQQTPGQGLQFLFEYFSETQRNKGNFPGRFSGRQFSNSRSEMNVSTLELGDSALYLCASRRDGAYNEQFFGPGTRLTVL.

The chain joins TRBV7-8 to TRBJ1-5; TRBD1 might be the D (6 bases). V gave up 2 bases and J gave up 10 bases, with 18 bases separating them. Germline values: CDR1 SGHVS, CDR2 FQNEAQ. This CDR3 has 15 residues. The CDR3 sequence is CASSLTGEGGSPQHF. Here the CDR3 DNA reads TGTGCCAGCAGCTTAACGGGGGAGGGGGGGAGCCCCCAGCATTTT.